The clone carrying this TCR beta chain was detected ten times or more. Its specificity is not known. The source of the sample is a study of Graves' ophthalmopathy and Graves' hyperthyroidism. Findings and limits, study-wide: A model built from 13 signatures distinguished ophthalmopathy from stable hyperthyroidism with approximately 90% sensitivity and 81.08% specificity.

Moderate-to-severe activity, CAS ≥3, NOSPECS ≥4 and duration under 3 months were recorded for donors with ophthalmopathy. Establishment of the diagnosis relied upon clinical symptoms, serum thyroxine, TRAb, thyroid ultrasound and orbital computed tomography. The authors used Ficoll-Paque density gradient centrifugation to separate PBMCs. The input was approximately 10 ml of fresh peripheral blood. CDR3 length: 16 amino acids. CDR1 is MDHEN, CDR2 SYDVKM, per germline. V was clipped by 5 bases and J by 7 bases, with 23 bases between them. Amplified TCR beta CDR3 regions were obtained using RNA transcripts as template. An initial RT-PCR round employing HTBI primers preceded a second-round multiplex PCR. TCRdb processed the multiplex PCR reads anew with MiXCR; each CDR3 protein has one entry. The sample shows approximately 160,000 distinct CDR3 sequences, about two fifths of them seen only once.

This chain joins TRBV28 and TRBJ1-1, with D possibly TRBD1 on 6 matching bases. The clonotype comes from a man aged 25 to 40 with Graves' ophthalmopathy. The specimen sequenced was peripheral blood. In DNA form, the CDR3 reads TGTGCCAGCAGTCCCTTCGTCAGGGGAGGTATAGGTGAAGCTTTCTTT. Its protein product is CASSPFVRGGIGEAFF. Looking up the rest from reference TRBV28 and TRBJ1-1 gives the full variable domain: DVKVTQSSRYLVKRTGEKVFLECVQDMDHENMFWYRQDPGLGLRLIYFSYDVKMKEKGDIPEGYSVSREKKERFSLILESASTNQTSMYLCASSPFVRGGIGEAFFGQGTRLTVV.